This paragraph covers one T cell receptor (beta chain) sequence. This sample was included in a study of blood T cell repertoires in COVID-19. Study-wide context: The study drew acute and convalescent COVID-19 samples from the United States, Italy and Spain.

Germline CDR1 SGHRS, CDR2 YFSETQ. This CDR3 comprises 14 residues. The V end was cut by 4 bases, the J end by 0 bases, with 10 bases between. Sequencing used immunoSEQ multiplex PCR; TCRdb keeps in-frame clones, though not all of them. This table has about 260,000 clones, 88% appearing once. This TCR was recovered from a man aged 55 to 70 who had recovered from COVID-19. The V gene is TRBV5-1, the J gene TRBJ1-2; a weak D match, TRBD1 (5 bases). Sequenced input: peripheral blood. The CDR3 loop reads CASSPDTTNYGYTF. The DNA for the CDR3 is TGCGCCAGCAGCCCGGACACCACTAACTATGGCTACACCTTC.